One sample yielded the 24 T cell receptor beta chains listed below, sequenced in a study of T-cell reconstitution after alpha-beta-depleted transplantation in children. TCRbeta library preparation incorporated unique molecular identifiers. TCRdb reanalysed the PCR reads using MiXCR and keeps one entry per CDR3 protein. The table records a few hundred thousand distinct CDR3 sequences, 25% to 30% of them present only once. The sequencing here drew on PBMCs, taken before TCRalphabeta/CD19-depleted stem cell transplant. Receptors originate from a boy younger than two with Wiskott-Aldrich syndrome, due to receive a stem cell transplant.

This clonotype was counted a single time. The gene calls are TRBV12-3 or TRBV12-4 and TRBJ2-1, with TRBD1 identical over 10 bases. This CDR3 is 16 amino acids long. The J segment lost 2 bases and the V segment lost 4 bases, leaving 5 bases of the junction unmatched. Here the CDR3 DNA reads TGTGCCAGCAGTTACGACGGGACAGGGGCCTACAATGAGCAGTTCTTC. Translation: CASSYDGTGAYNEQFF.

The V and J genes are TRBV5-6 and TRBJ2-2; D call uncertain. The CDR3 runs 16 residues. Germline V lookup: CDR1 SGHDT, CDR2 YYEEEE. V was trimmed by 3 bases and J by 0 bases, leaving 12 bases between them. CDR3 in DNA: TGTGCCAGCAGCTCGATAGTCCCCACGAACACCGGGGAGCTGTTTTTT. Residues: CASSSIVPTNTGELFF. Full variable domain (missing parts from reference TRBV5-6 and TRBJ2-2): DAGVTQSPTHLIKTRGQQVTLRCSPKSGHDTVSWYQQALGQGPQFIFQYYEEEERQRGNFPDRFSGHQFPNYSSELNVNALLLGDSALYLCASSSIVPTNTGELFFGEGSRLTVL.

This clonotype appeared a few times. CDR3 amino acids: CASSIGVGEQYF. The CDR3 DNA follows: TGTGCCAGTAGTATAGGGGTCGGCGAGCAGTACTTC. The rearrangement uses TRBV19 and TRBJ2-7; D remains unclear. In germline, CDR1 is LNHDA, CDR2 SQIVND (reference sequence). The CDR3 is 12 residues long. Trimming removed 1 base at V and 6 bases at J, with 7 bases between.

This clonotype was observed a few times. V gene TRBV24-1 combines with J gene TRBJ2-5; 10 bases match TRBD1. V shed 4 bases, J shed 5 bases, and the junction held 9 bases outside the gene matches. The CDR3 consists of 16 residues. Germline V gene lookup returns CDR1 KGHDR and CDR2 SFDVKD. The CDR3 bases are TGTGCCACCAGTGACACCCCACCGGGACAGGGGGAGACCCAGTACTTC. The encoded protein is CATSDTPPGQGETQYF.

The chain links TRBV5-1 to TRBJ2-5, with a weak D call TRBD2 (6 bases). Trimming took off 6 bases at V and 4 bases at J, with 16 bases between the two ends. The germline V gene has CDR1 SGHRS and CDR2 YFSETQ. The CDR3 is 14 amino acids. The CDR3 reads CASKGNPGVETQYF. CDR3 sequence (DNA): TGCGCCAGCAAGGGAAATCCGGGAGTAGAGACCCAGTACTTC.

The chain links TRBV29-1 to TRBJ1-1; 7 nucleotides line up with TRBD1. The CDR3 has 13 amino acids. Per germline, CDR1 SQVTM and CDR2 ANQGSEA. V was clipped by 6 bases and J by 1 base; unmatched bases: 5. This chain's CDR3 is CSVRGTGNTEAFF. The CDR3 DNA reads TGCAGCGTCAGGGGGACGGGGAACACTGAAGCTTTCTTT.

This chain uses TRBV7-7 with TRBJ2-3, with 12 bases matching TRBD2. Germline V gives CDR1 SSHAT, CDR2 FNYEAQ (reference sequence). Trimming took 5 bases from V and 5 from J; bases not matched to a gene: 8. The length of the CDR3 is 16 residues. The CDR3 DNA is TGTGCCAGCAGCCCCCTAGCGGGAGGGGTTGGAGATACGCAGTATTTT. This translates into CASSPLAGGVGDTQYF.

This clonotype was picked up a small number of times. The chain carries TRBV5-6 and TRBJ2-3; possible D gene TRBD1, 6 bases. This CDR3 comprises 16 residues. The germline V gene has CDR1 SGHDT and CDR2 YYEEEE. Trimming shortened V by 1 base and J by 0 bases, and 12 bases separated the two germline ends. CDR3 DNA: TGTGCCAGCAGCTTGTTAGGGGGAGACAGCACAGATACGCAGTATTTT. Amino acid sequence: CASSLLGGDSTDTQYF. Based on the CDR3 plus reference TRBV5-6 and TRBJ2-3, the full variable domain is DAGVTQSPTHLIKTRGQQVTLRCSPKSGHDTVSWYQQALGQGPQFIFQYYEEEERQRGNFPDRFSGHQFPNYSSELNVNALLLGDSALYLCASSLLGGDSTDTQYFGPGTRLTVL.

This clonotype was counted only a few times. The genes are TRBV24-1 and TRBJ2-1; no firm D call. The V end lost 0 bases, the J end lost 6 bases, and 14 bases lay between the germline ends. Germline V gene data show CDR1 as KGHDR and CDR2 as SFDVKD. The CDR3 runs 16 residues. Here the CDR3 DNA reads TGTGCCACCAGTGATTTGGGCGCAGCTAATCCCAATGAGCAGTTCTTC. Translating it yields CATSDLGAANPNEQFF.

The chain couples TRBV12-3 or TRBV12-4 to TRBJ2-1, with 13 bases lining up with TRBD2. The CDR3 is made up of 17 amino acids. J gave up 5 bases and V 5 bases, and 9 bases lay outside the gene matches. The CDR3 DNA follows: TGTGCCAGCAGTACCCGGACAGGGACTAGCGGGAACAATGAGCAGTTCTTC. It translates to CASSTRTGTSGNNEQFF.

In this sample, this clonotype turned up a few times. This rearrangement joins TRBV20-1 to TRBJ1-6; D is unclear. CDR3 length equals 15 residues. Germline CDR1 reads DFQATT; CDR2 reads SNEGSKA (reference sequence). Trimming stripped 3 bases from V and 9 bases from J, with 18 bases between. The CDR3 DNA reads as TGCAGTGCTAGCCGGGCCGGTGCCCAATCTTCACCCCTCCACTTT. Translating it yields CSASRAGAQSSPLHF.

The genes are TRBV6-5 and TRBJ2-5; TRBD1 aligns across 8 bases. Germline-derived CDR1 and CDR2 are MNHEY and SVGAGI. Trimming at V came to 2 bases and at J to 3 bases, leaving 8 bases not matched to a gene. The CDR3 runs to 16 residues. In nucleotides, the CDR3 is TGTGCCAGCAGTTACACCCGGACAGGGAAGAAAGAGACCCAGTACTTC. It specifies CASSYTRTGKKETQYF.

This clonotype showed up just a few times. The chain couples TRBV5-1 to TRBJ2-3; D remains unclear. Trimming cost V 7 bases and J 2 bases, with 14 bases left between them. The CDR3 sequence is 14 residues long. CDR1 and CDR2 from the germline V gene are SGHRS and YFSETQ. The CDR3 loop reads CASRRAEPTDTQYF. The CDR3 DNA is TGCGCCAGCCGAAGGGCGGAGCCCACAGATACGCAGTATTTT.

This clonotype came up a few times. J is TRBJ2-1 and V is TRBV12-3 or TRBV12-4; maybe TRBD2 (6 bases). CDR3 size: 14 residues. V lost 2 bases, J lost 6 bases, and 11 bases lay in between. This CDR3 is CASSLREAGNEQFF. CDR3 DNA: TGTGCCAGCAGTTTACGCGAAGCGGGCAATGAGCAGTTCTTC.

The rearrangement uses TRBV12-3 or TRBV12-4 and TRBJ2-7; TRBD1 might be the D (6 bases). The CDR3 spans 13 residues. Trimming shortened V by 4 bases and J by 3 bases, and 10 bases separated the two germline ends. The CDR3 DNA reads TGTGCCAGCAGTTCGGGACATAACTACGAGCAGTACTTC. Its protein is CASSSGHNYEQYF.

The chain employs TRBV3-1 and TRBJ1-2; no definite D call. V shed 6 bases and J shed 2 bases, with 13 bases lying between them. The CDR3 loop spans 14 amino acids. From germline, CDR1 is LGHDT and CDR2 YNNKEL (reference sequence). The CDR3 DNA reads TGTGCCAGCAGTACCAGGTGGGAGAACTATGGCTACACCTTC. This encodes CASSTRWENYGYTF. The whole variable domain, remainder taken from reference TRBV3-1 and TRBJ1-2, is DTAVSQTPKYLVTQMGNDKSIKCEQNLGHDTMYWYKQDSKKFLKIMFSYNNKELIINETVPNRFSPKSPDKAHLNLHINSLELGDSAVYFCASSTRWENYGYTFGSGTRLTVV.

This clonotype was detected a few times. The V and J genes are TRBV28 and TRBJ1-2; D unresolved. Trimming shortened V by 3 bases and J by 4 bases, and 6 bases separated the two germline ends. The germline CDR1 and CDR2 sequences are MDHEN and SYDVKM. The CDR3 runs 12 residues. Here the CDR3 reads CASSFQVYGYTF. Written as DNA, the CDR3 is TGTGCCAGCAGTTTCCAGGTCTATGGCTACACCTTC.

This clonotype was detected ten times or more. The chain carries TRBV5-6 and TRBJ2-7; TRBD1 agrees at 9 bases. Germline-derived CDR1 and CDR2 are SGHDT and YYEEEE. This CDR3 comprises 14 residues. J lost 3 bases, V lost 2 bases, and 3 bases had no gene match. The CDR3 bases are TGTGCCAGCAGCTTCGCGACAGGGGGCTACGAGCAGTACTTC. Translating gives CASSFATGGYEQYF.

This chain connects TRBV10-3 to TRBJ2-3; 8 positions agree with TRBD2. The germline V gene encodes CDR1 ENHRY and CDR2 SYGVKD. CDR3 length: 16 residues. Trimming at V came to 2 bases and at J to 4 bases, leaving 8 bases not matched to a gene. DNA of the CDR3: TGTGCCATCAGTGAGGGAGCGGGAGTAGTATCAGATACGCAGTATTTT. Translation: CAISEGAGVVSDTQYF.

This clonotype has only a few counts. The rearrangement links TRBV12-3 or TRBV12-4 to TRBJ2-2, with D possibly called TRBD1 or TRBD2 (5 bases each). The CDR3 sequence is 16 residues long. V lost 5 bases to trimming and J lost 0 bases, with 13 bases between them. Written as DNA, the CDR3 is TGTGCCAGCAGTAACAGGAGGCTCACGAACACCGGGGAGCTGTTTTTT. This gives the protein CASSNRRLTNTGELFF.

In its sample, this clonotype was seen a few times. V gene TRBV5-1 combines with J gene TRBJ1-3; a possible D gene is TRBD1 (6 bases). CDR3 length: 17 residues. Trimming pared 0 bases from V and 0 bases from J, leaving 13 bases between. The germline gives CDR1 SGHRS, CDR2 YFSETQ. For the CDR3, the DNA is TGCGCCAGCAGCTTGGTTGGGACACCGCTCTCTGGAAACACCATATATTTT. Translated: CASSLVGTPLSGNTIYF.

The V gene is TRBV21-1, the J gene TRBJ2-3; the table's D call TRBD2 went unverified against the DNA. TRBV21-1 is deemed a pseudogene. CDR3 size: 16 residues. The CDR3 DNA is TGTGCCAGCCAGAGAACCGGGACTAGCGGCACAGATACGCAGTATTTT. It encodes CASQRTGTSGTDTQYF.

This clonotype has only a few counts. The chain is built from TRBV5-1 and TRBJ2-1; 13 bases align to TRBD2. Trimming removed 0 bases from V and 10 bases from J; junction bases left unmatched: 4. The CDR3 has 15 amino acids. Germline V gene lookup returns CDR1 SGHRS and CDR2 YFSETQ. The CDR3 here is CASSLGGLAGEEQFF. The CDR3 nucleotides read TGCGCCAGCAGCTTGGGCGGACTAGCGGGAGAGGAGCAGTTCTTC.

V and J are TRBV9 and TRBJ2-1; 12 bases line up with TRBD2. The CDR3 length is 15 residues. Germline CDR1 and CDR2: SGDLS and YYNGEE. Losses at the gene ends were 8 bases for V and 6 bases for J; bases not matched to a gene: 9. The CDR3 loop reads CARGLAGQGRNEQFF. Here the CDR3 DNA reads TGTGCCAGAGGACTAGCGGGACAAGGGCGCAATGAGCAGTTCTTC.